This T cell receptor (beta chain) was documented in a study of control samples from healthy donors and cancer patients. Libraries were prepared by immunoSEQ multiplex PCR; TCRdb keeps only in-frame clonotypes and omits some of them. The sample carries 150,000 to 200,000 clones, around nine tenths recorded once. Germline V lookup: CDR1 SGHNT, CDR2 YYREEE (reference sequence). Germline trimming cut 4 bases from V and 5 bases from J; bases unmatched to any gene: 10. This CDR3 has 17 amino acids. The source material was blood. The clonotype was recovered from a man younger than 45 in good health. The chain combines TRBV5-4 with TRBJ2-5; 14 nucleotides match TRBD2. The CDR3 nucleotides are TGTGCCAGCAGCCCCACCGGGACTAGCGGGAGAGGCGAGACCCAGTACTTC. This encodes CASSPTGTSGRGETQYF.